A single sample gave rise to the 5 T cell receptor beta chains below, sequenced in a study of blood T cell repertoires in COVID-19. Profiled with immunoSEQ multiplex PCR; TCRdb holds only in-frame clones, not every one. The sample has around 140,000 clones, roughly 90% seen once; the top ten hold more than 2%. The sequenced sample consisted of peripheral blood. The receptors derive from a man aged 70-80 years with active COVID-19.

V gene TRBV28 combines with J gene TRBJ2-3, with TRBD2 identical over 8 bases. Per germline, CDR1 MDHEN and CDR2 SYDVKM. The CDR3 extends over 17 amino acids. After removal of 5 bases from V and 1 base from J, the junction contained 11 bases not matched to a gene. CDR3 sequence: CASSVRGSGARTDTQYF. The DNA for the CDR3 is TGTGCCAGCAGTGTAAGGGGTAGCGGGGCTCGCACAGATACGCAGTATTTT.

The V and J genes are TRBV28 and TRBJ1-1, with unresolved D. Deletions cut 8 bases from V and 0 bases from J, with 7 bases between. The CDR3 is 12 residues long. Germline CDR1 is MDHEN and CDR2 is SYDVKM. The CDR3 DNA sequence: TGTGCCAGCGGGCAGATGAACACTGAAGCTTTCTTT. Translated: CASGQMNTEAFF.

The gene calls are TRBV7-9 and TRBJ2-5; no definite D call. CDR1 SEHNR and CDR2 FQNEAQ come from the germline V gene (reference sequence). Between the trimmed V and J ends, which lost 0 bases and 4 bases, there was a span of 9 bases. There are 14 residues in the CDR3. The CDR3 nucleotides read TGTGCCAGCAGCTTAGCAGCTCTAGTAGAGACCCAGTACTTC. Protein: CASSLAALVETQYF.

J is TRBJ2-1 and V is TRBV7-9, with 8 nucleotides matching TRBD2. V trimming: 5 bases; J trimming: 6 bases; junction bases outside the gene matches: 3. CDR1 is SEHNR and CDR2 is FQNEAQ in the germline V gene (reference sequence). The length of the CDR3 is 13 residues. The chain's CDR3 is CASSLSGTNEQFF. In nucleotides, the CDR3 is TGTGCCAGCAGCCTTAGCGGGACCAATGAGCAGTTCTTC.

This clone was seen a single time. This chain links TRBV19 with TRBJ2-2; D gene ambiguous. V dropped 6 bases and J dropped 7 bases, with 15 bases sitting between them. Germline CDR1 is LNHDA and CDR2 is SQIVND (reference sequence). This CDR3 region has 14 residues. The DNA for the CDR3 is TGTGCCAGTAGACCCCAGGTGGCCAACGGGGAGCTGTTTTTT. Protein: CASRPQVANGELFF.